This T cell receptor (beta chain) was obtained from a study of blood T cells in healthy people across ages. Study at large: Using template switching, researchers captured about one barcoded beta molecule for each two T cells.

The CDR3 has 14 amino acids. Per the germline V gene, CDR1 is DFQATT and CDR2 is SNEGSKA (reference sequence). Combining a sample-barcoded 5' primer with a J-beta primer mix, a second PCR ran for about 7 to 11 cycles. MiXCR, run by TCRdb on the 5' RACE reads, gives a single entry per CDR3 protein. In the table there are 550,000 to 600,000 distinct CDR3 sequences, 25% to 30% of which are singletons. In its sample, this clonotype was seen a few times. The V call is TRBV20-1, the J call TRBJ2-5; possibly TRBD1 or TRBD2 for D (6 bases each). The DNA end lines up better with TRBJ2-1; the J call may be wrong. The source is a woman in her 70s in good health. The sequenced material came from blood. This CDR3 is CSARVRGLDNEQFF. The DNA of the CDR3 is TGCAGTGCTAGAGTCAGGGGACTTGACAATGAGCAGTTCTTC.